This T cell receptor beta chain originates from a study of fetal regulatory T cell absence and autoimmunity. General study points: Pancreas TCRs were oligoclonally enriched versus cord blood, some clones over 100-fold.

Germline V CDR1 and CDR2: LNHDA, SQIVND (reference sequence). This CDR3 is 15 amino acids long. Trimming stripped 6 bases from V and 3 bases from J, with 12 bases between. The survey-level immunoSEQ assay was used. Sequenced by immunoSEQ multiplex PCR; TCRdb stores in-frame clones only, minus some. The data contain some 44,000 clones, roughly 80% of them singletons. As regards this clone: The antigen remains unidentified.

Sample: cord blood. This chain uses TRBV19 with TRBJ2-6; D call uncertain. The origin of this receptor is a newborn boy with IPEX syndrome. CDR3 region: CASSPPGHGANVLTF. CDR3 DNA: TGTGCCAGTAGCCCACCGGGCCATGGGGCCAACGTCCTGACTTTC.